The 9 T cell receptor beta chains presented below share a single source sample, sequenced in a study of stem cell transplantation in POMP-related autoinflammatory disease. The assay was immunoSEQ multiplex PCR, and TCRdb's table has in-frame clones only and misses some. The profile shows roughly 68,000 clones, roughly 90% of them singletons. The sample consisted of CD4+ T cells from PBMCs, taken after stem cell transplantation. The receptors derive from a human patient with POMP-related autoinflammation and immune dysregulation (PRAID). Among the T cells, some may be from the graft donor.

The chain carries TRBV6-5 and TRBJ2-7; D is unresolved. CDR1 is MNHEY and CDR2 is SVGAGI in the germline V gene. V was trimmed by 0 bases and J by 1 base, leaving 7 bases between them. The CDR3 sequence is 14 residues long. The CDR3 DNA reads TGTGCCAGCAGTTACTCGAAGTCGTCCTACGAGCAGTACGTC. Translated, it gives CASSYSKSSYEQYV.

This chain links TRBV2 with TRBJ2-3; TRBD2 aligns across 7 bases. Looked up from germline, CDR1 is SNHLY and CDR2 is FYNNEI. This CDR3 contains 14 residues. The V gene end was trimmed by 3 bases and the J gene end by 1 base; junction bases not matched to a gene: 1. The DNA of the CDR3 is TGTGCCAGCAGTGACCGGGGGGGCACAGATACGCAGTATTTT. As protein: CASSDRGGTDTQYF.

This clone occurred a few times. The DNA for the CDR3 is TGTGCCAGCACAAAAGATGAGGAGACCCAGTACTTC. Its protein is CASTKDEETQYF. V and J are TRBV7-9 and TRBJ2-5; D not resolved. The CDR3 is 12 amino acids. Germline V gives CDR1 SEHNR, CDR2 FQNEAQ (reference sequence). V shed 7 bases and J shed 5 bases, with 11 bases lying between them.

The CDR3 loop reads CASTSIRDSPLHF. The CDR3 DNA reads TGTGCCAGCACCTCAATTAGGGATTCACCCCTCCACTTT. This chain links TRBV12-3 or TRBV12-4 with TRBJ1-6; no definite D call. There are 13 residues in the CDR3. V lost 7 bases and J 8 bases, leaving 12 bases between the germline ends.

The rearrangement uses TRBV7-9 and TRBJ2-3; 7 positions match TRBD1. The CDR3 is 13 amino acids. The V and J ends lost 4 bases and 5 bases, in that order; junction bases with no gene match: 3. CDR1 and CDR2 from the germline V gene are SEHNR and FQNEAQ (reference sequence). The CDR3 protein is CASSSRQGDTQYF. In DNA, the CDR3 is TGTGCCAGCAGCTCGAGACAGGGAGATACGCAGTATTTT.

The chain couples TRBV3-1 (or the pseudogene TRBV3-2) to TRBJ2-5; TRBD1 is a possible D gene (6 bases). Germline V gives CDR1 LGHDT, CDR2 YNNKEL (reference sequence). V dropped 6 bases and J dropped 0 bases, with 8 bases sitting between them. The CDR3 extends over 13 amino acids. The CDR3 DNA sequence: TGTGCCAGCAGTTGGGACAACCAAGAGACCCAGTACTTC. Amino acid sequence: CASSWDNQETQYF.

This clone was recorded only once. V and J are TRBV5-1 and TRBJ1-2, with no clear D. The CDR3 contains 13 residues. Trimming cost V 5 bases and J 0 bases, with 8 bases left between them. CDR1 is SGHRS, CDR2 YFSETQ, per germline. CDR3 bases: TGCGCCAGCAGAACGGGTTCTAACTATGGCTACACCTTC. It yields the protein CASRTGSNYGYTF.

The chain couples TRBV28 to TRBJ1-1; D possibly corresponds to TRBD1 (5 bases). Trimming stripped 5 bases from V and 0 bases from J, with 16 bases between. The germline CDR1 and CDR2 sequences are MDHEN and SYDVKM. This CDR3 has 16 residues. The CDR3 DNA is TGTGCCAGCAGTATCCCGGGGCGCGTTGTGAACACTGAAGCTTTCTTT. Translation: CASSIPGRVVNTEAFF. The full variable domain, in which reference TRBV28 and TRBJ1-1 provide the parts outside the CDR3, is DVKVTQSSRYLVKRTGEKVFLECVQDMDHENMFWYRQDPGLGLRLIYFSYDVKMKEKGDIPEGYSVSREKKERFSLILESASTNQTSMYLCASSIPGRVVNTEAFFGQGTRLTVV.

The chain recombines TRBV19 with TRBJ1-3; D unresolved. This CDR3 has 12 residues. V dropped 8 bases and J dropped 0 bases, with 5 bases sitting between them. Germline-derived CDR1 and CDR2 are LNHDA and SQIVND (reference sequence). CDR3 amino acids: CASGSSGNTIYF. In DNA form, the CDR3 reads TGTGCCAGTGGCTCCTCTGGAAACACCATATATTTT.